What follows is one TCR beta chain and its context. Here immunoSEQ multiplex PCR was the method, and the copy in TCRdb shows in-frame clones only, minus some. Counted here are around 450,000 clones, 89% occurring once; the ten biggest clones make up approximately 1.7%. The sample's treatment: about 20 received Ad26.COV2.S at low or high dose, single or two shots; about 5 received placebo; per-sample allocation not given. Samples came from day 63 after the first vaccine or placebo injection. This entry belongs to a study of Ad26.COV2.S vaccination and SARS-CoV-2 variants. The V and J ends lost 0 bases and 6 bases, in that order; junction bases with no gene match: 6. The CDR3 is 16 residues long. The germline V gene has CDR1 SGHRS and CDR2 YFSETQ.

V gene TRBV5-1 combines with J gene TRBJ2-7; TRBD2 agrees at 13 bases. This sequence was found in a person between 18 and 59 years old who received the Ad26.COV2.S COVID-19 vaccine or a placebo. Here the sequenced sample was peripheral blood, taken in a trial of Ad26.COV2.S vaccine versus placebo. The CDR3 DNA follows: TGCGCCAGCAGCTTGGCCGGGGGACTAGCGGGAAGCGAGCAGTACTTC. Protein sequence: CASSLAGGLAGSEQYF. Combining the CDR3 with reference TRBV5-1 and TRBJ2-7 gives the whole variable domain KAGVTQTPRYLIKTRGQQVTLSCSPISGHRSVSWYQQTPGQGLQFLFEYFSETQRNKGNFPGRFSGRQFSNSRSEMNVSTLELGDSALYLCASSLAGGLAGSEQYFGPGTRLTVT.